A selection of T cell receptor beta chains follows, all from one sample in a study of T cells in Graves' hyperthyroidism and ophthalmopathy. TCRdb reanalysed the multiplex PCR reads using MiXCR and keeps one entry per CDR3 protein. The sample has hundreds of thousands of distinct CDR3 sequences, nearly 45% seen once. The sample consisted of peripheral blood or thyroid tissue (not recorded which). These receptors were taken from an adult man with Graves' disease, either hyperthyroidism or ophthalmopathy (not recorded which). Both conserved end residues are part of each CDR3. D genes are given only for firm matches. The size of a clone is reported for some rows only, either as once, few or many, or as a class for expanded clones.

size	V	J	D	DNA	CDR3
NA	TRBV7-8	TRBJ2-5	TRBD2	TGTGCCAGCAGCGCAGGGACTAGCGCCCAACAAGAGACCCAGTACTTC	CASSAGTSAQQETQYF
NA	TRBV7-9	TRBJ2-2	NA	TGTGCCAGCAGTGAACAGCTCACCACCGGGGAGCTGTTTTTT	CASSEQLTTGELFF
NA	TRBV5-5	TRBJ2-2	TRBD2	TGTGCCAGCAGCTTACTAGCGGCGAACACCGGGGAGCTGTTTTTT	CASSLLAANTGELFF
many	TRBV2	TRBJ1-6	TRBD1	TGTGCCACCGGGACAGGGCTCAATAATTCACCCCTCCACTTT	CATGTGLNNSPLHF
NA	TRBV7-2	TRBJ1-1	NA	TGCGCCAGCAGCCAAGATATCAGGGGTCCCCCTGAAGCTTTCTTT	CASSQDIRGPPEAFF
few	TRBV12-3/TRBV12-4	TRBJ1-1	NA	TGTGCCAGCAGCCGCAGGAAAGACACTGAAGCTTTCTTT	CASSRRKDTEAFF
NA	TRBV29-1	TRBJ1-2	TRBD1	TGCAGCGTTGAAATCGGGACAGGGGGTTATGGCTACACCTTC	CSVEIGTGGYGYTF
many	TRBV29-1	TRBJ2-5	TRBD1	TGCAGCGTTGAAGTTGGGACAGGGACGCGGCAAGAGACCCAGTACTTC	CSVEVGTGTRQETQYF
once	TRBV9	TRBJ1-2	NA	TGTGCCAGCAGCGTTGTCGCCCTACCCAAAGTGGACTATGGCTACACCTTC	CASSVVALPKVDYGYTF
many	TRBV29-1	TRBJ1-4	NA	TGCAGCGTTGAATTAGGGAGCAGGGGTGAAAAACTGTTTTTT	CSVELGSRGEKLFF
many	TRBV7-9	TRBJ1-4	TRBD1	TGTGCCAGCAGCTTAGTGTTCCAGGACAGGGCAGATGAAAAACTGTTTTTT	CASSLVFQDRADEKLFF
NA	TRBV7-6	TRBJ1-2	NA	TGTGCCAGCAGCCCGAGAACAGGGATTGATCACTATGGCTACACCTTC	CASSPRTGIDHYGYTF
NA	TRBV24-1	TRBJ2-6	NA	TGTGCCACCAACCCGGGGTCTGGGGCCAACGTCCTGACTTTC	CATNPGSGANVLTF
once	TRBV15	TRBJ2-7	NA	TGTGCCACCAGCAGAGATTCGGGGATTTCGAACTACGAGCAGTACTTC	CATSRDSGISNYEQYF
few	TRBV6-5	TRBJ2-5	TRBD2	TGTGCCAGCAGTTCTAGCGGGACTCAAGAGACCCAGTACTTC	CASSSSGTQETQYF
few	TRBV7-2	TRBJ2-2	NA	TGTGCCAGCAGATACGGGGGCGTGGGGGAGCTGTTTTTT	CASRYGGVGELFF
NA	TRBV25-1	TRBJ2-7	NA	TGTGCCAGCAGTGACAGGCTTCTCTCCTACGAGCAGTACTTC	CASSDRLLSYEQYF
NA	TRBV9	TRBJ1-1	NA	TGTGCCAGCAGCTGGGACACCAGGATAGTTGAAGCTTTCTTT	CASSWDTRIVEAFF
many	TRBV13	TRBJ2-5	NA	TGTGCCAGCAGCTTAGGGACTATGGAGACCCAGTACTTC	CASSLGTMETQYF
NA	TRBV20-1	TRBJ1-2	TRBD1	TGCTACACCGGGACAGAAAACTATGGCTACACCTTC	CYTGTENYGYTF
NA	TRBV6-2/TRBV6-3	TRBJ1-2	NA	TGTGCCAGCAGTTACCAGGACGGGAACTATGGCTACACCTTC	CASSYQDGNYGYTF
few	TRBV3-1	TRBJ2-7	NA	TGTGCCAGCAGCCCACGGTCCGGGACGGACGAGCAGTACTTC	CASSPRSGTDEQYF
NA	TRBV16	TRBJ1-2	TRBD1	TGTGCTTGGACAGGCGAGACATCTAACTATGGCTACACCTTC	CAWTGETSNYGYTF
few	TRBV5-1	TRBJ1-3	NA	TGTGCCAGCAGCGTAGCGCCTGGACAGCCCGGTGGAAACACCATATATTTT	CASSVAPGQPGGNTIYF
NA	TRBV29-1	TRBJ1-2	TRBD1	TGCAGCGTCGAAAGACAGGGGGGAATCTATGGCTACACCTTC	CSVERQGGIYGYTF
NA	TRBV7-9	TRBJ2-7	NA	TGTGCCAGCAGCTCCCCCATAGGGAACTACGAGCAGTACTTC	CASSSPIGNYEQYF
many	TRBV19	TRBJ2-5	NA	TGTGCCAGTAGTGAGGGGGAAGAGACCCAGTACTTC	CASSEGEETQYF
many	TRBV2	TRBJ1-2	NA	TGTGCCATCCCCGACAGGTCCCCGGTCTATGGCTACACCTTC	CAIPDRSPVYGYTF
NA	TRBV2	TRBJ1-3	NA	TGTGCCAGCAGTTACTCGCCCGAGTTAACTGGAAACACCATATATTTT	CASSYSPELTGNTIYF
few	TRBV10-3	TRBJ2-5	NA	TGTGCCAGCAGTGAAGTAAGACAAGAGACCCAGTACTTC	CASSEVRQETQYF
many	TRBV24-1	TRBJ2-2	NA	TGTGCCACCAGTGACACGAACACCGGGGAGCTGTTTTTT	CATSDTNTGELFF
few	TRBV29-1	TRBJ2-7	NA	TGCAGCGTTGGTTTCGAGAATATCTACGAGCAGTACTTC	CSVGFENIYEQYF
many	TRBV15	TRBJ2-5	NA	TGTGCCACCAGCAGAGATGGGGCAGGTCAAGAGACCCAGTACTTC	CATSRDGAGQETQYF
few	TRBV20-1	TRBJ2-2	NA	TGCAGTGCTAGTAAGCTAGTGGGCACCGGGGAGCTGTTTTTT	CSASKLVGTGELFF
NA	TRBV29-1	TRBJ2-7	NA	TGCAGCTTGGGACCCAAGACCTACGAGCAGTACTTC	CSLGPKTYEQYF
NA	TRBV20-1	TRBJ2-7	TRBD1	TGCAGTGCTAGGGGGACAGGGGATGACGAGCAGTACTTC	CSARGTGDDEQYF
NA	TRBV7-4	TRBJ1-4	NA	TGTGCCAGCAGCTTGGAAGGGAGGGATGAAAAACTGTTTTTT	CASSLEGRDEKLFF
NA	TRBV20-1	TRBJ1-1	TRBD1	TGCAGTGCTCCTGCAGGGGGGAACACTGAAGCTTTCTTT	CSAPAGGNTEAFF
few	TRBV12-3/TRBV12-4	TRBJ1-1	NA	TGTGCCAGCAGTCGCATGCTCGGTGATACTGAAGCTTTCTTT	CASSRMLGDTEAFF
few	TRBV5-4	TRBJ2-7	NA	TGTGCCAGCAGCTTGGAAGCAGGGATCGGCGAGCAGTACTTC	CASSLEAGIGEQYF
many	TRBV15	TRBJ1-2	NA	TGTGCCACCAGCAGAGATGTTGGCAGGGCCTATGGCTACACCTTC	CATSRDVGRAYGYTF
NA	TRBV12-3/TRBV12-4	TRBJ2-5	NA	TGTGCCAGCAGTTTACCGACTAATCAAGAGACCCAGTACTTC	CASSLPTNQETQYF
NA	TRBV24-1	TRBJ2-2	NA	TGTGCCACCCGACGGGGGACCAGTGACCGCAGACACACCGGGGAGCTGTTTTTT	CATRRGTSDRRHTGELFF
NA	TRBV20-1	TRBJ1-1	NA	TGCAGTGCACCGACAGACTCTGAAGCTTTCTTT	CSAPTDSEAFF